This T cell receptor beta chain stems from a study of blood T cell repertoires in COVID-19. This table comes from immunoSEQ multiplex PCR, and its TCRdb copy is limited to in-frame clones, with some not included. The sample lists 45,000 to 55,000 clones; 88% were seen once. The clonotype originates from a human donor in a cohort sampled during active COVID-19. What was sequenced was peripheral blood.

The CDR3 DNA reads as TGTGCCAGTACCGAGAGGCTCTTCAGCACAGATACGCAGTATTTT. This sequence encodes CASTERLFSTDTQYF. The J gene is TRBJ2-3, the V gene TRBV19; D gene ambiguous. This CDR3 is built from 15 residues. CDR1 is LNHDA, CDR2 SQIVND, per germline (reference sequence). Between the trimmed V and J ends, which lost 7 bases and 0 bases, there was a span of 14 bases.